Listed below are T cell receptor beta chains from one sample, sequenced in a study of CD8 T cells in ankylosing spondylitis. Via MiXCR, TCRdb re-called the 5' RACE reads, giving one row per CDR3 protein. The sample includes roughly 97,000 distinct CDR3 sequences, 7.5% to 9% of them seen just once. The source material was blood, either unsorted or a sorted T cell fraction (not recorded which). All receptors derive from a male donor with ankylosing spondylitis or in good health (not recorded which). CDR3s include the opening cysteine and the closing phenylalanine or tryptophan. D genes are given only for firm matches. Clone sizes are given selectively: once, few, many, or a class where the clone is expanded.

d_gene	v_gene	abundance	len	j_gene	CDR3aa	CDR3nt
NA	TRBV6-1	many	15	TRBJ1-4	CASGEGFATNEKLFF	TGTGCCAGCGGGGAGGGCTTTGCAACTAATGAAAAACTGTTTTTT
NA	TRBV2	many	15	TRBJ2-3	CASSEAGQITDTQYF	TGTGCCAGCAGTGAGGCGGGACAGATCACAGATACGCAGTATTTT
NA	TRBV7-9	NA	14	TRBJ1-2	CASSFFTSGQGYTF	TGTGCCAGCAGCTTCTTCACCTCAGGGCAAGGCTACACCTTC
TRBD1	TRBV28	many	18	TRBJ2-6	CASSLPGQGVSGANVLTF	TGTGCCAGCAGTCTCCCCGGACAGGGGGTCTCTGGGGCCAACGTCCTGACTTTC
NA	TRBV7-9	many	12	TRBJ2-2	CASSYNGGELFF	TGTGCCAGCAGCTATAACGGAGGGGAGCTGTTTTTT
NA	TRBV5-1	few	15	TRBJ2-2	CASSLEVSTAGELFF	TGCGCCAGCAGCTTGGAGGTCAGCACGGCCGGGGAGCTGTTTTTT
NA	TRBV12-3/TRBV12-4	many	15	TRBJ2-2	CASSLGVANTGELFF	TGTGCCAGCAGTTTAGGCGTCGCGAACACCGGGGAGCTGTTTTTT
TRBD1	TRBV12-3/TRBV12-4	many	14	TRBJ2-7	CASSLRDRVFEQYF	TGTGCCAGCAGTCTCCGGGACAGGGTTTTCGAGCAGTACTTC
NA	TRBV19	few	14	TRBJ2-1	CAMGPPPSSREQFF	TGTGCCATGGGCCCCCCTCCTAGTTCTCGTGAGCAGTTCTTC
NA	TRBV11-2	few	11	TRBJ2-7	CASTLGERQYF	TGTGCCAGCACCCTGGGGGAGAGGCAGTACTTC
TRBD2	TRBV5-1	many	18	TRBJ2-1	CASSLRTSGLLSYNEQFF	TGCGCCAGCAGCTTAAGGACTAGCGGGTTGCTCTCCTACAATGAGCAGTTCTTC
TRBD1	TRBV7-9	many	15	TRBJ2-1	CASTTGTVSYNEQFF	TGTGCCAGCACCACCGGGACAGTCTCCTACAATGAGCAGTTCTTC
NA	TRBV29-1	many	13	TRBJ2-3	CSVERLLTDTQYF	TGCAGCGTTGAACGACTTCTCACAGATACGCAGTATTTT
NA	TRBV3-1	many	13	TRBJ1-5	CASSQDPHQPQHF	TGTGCCAGCAGCCAAGATCCCCATCAGCCCCAGCATTTT
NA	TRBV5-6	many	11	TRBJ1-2	CASSLEVSYTF	TGTGCCAGCAGCTTGGAAGTAAGCTACACCTTC
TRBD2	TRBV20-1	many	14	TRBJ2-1	CSATLAVTNNEQFF	TGCAGTGCCACACTAGCGGTCACAAACAATGAGCAGTTCTTC
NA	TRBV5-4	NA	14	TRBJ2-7	CASSSPGLTYEQYF	TGTGCCAGCAGTTCCCCCGGGCTTACCTACGAGCAGTACTTC
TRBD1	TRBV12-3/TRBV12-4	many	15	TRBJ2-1	CASRPDRDRHNEQFF	TGTGCCAGCAGACCCGACCGGGACAGACACAATGAGCAGTTCTTC
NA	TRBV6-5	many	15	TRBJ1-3	CASSFGRGGGNTIYF	TGTGCCAGCAGTTTCGGCAGGGGCGGTGGAAACACCATATATTTT
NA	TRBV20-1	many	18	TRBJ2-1	CSARDHTHRRSSYNEQFF	TGCAGTGCTAGAGATCACACCCACCGGCGGAGCTCCTACAATGAGCAGTTCTTC
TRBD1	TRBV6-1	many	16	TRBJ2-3	CASSGPTGGPTDTQYF	TGTGCCAGCAGCGGACCAACAGGGGGTCCCACAGATACGCAGTATTTT
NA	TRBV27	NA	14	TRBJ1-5	CASSRDGSNQPQHF	TGTGCCAGCAGCCGGGACGGATCCAATCAGCCCCAGCATTTT
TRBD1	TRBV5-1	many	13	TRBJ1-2	CASSPGQGDAYTF	TGCGCCAGCAGCCCGGGACAGGGGGACGCCTACACCTTC
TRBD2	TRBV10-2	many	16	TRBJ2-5	CASRSAPAGGHETQYF	TGCGCCAGCAGGAGCGCCCCAGCGGGGGGGCATGAGACCCAGTACTTC
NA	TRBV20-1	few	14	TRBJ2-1	CSATSGRWTNEQFF	TGCAGTGCAACAAGCGGACGCTGGACCAATGAGCAGTTCTTC
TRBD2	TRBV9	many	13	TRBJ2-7	CASSPDLGLVEYF	TGTGCCAGCAGCCCGGACCTCGGACTAGTGGAGTACTTC
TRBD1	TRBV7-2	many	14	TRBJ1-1	CASSYDRGGTEAFF	TGTGCCAGCAGCTACGACAGGGGGGGCACTGAAGCTTTCTTT
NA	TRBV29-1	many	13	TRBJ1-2	CSVIQRSNYGYTF	TGCAGCGTTATACAGCGCAGTAACTATGGCTACACCTTC
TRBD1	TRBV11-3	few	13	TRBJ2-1	CASSHNRDRGQFF	TGTGCCAGCAGTCACAACAGGGACAGGGGGCAGTTCTTC
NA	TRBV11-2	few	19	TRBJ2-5	CASSLVPPGRVIKQETQYF	TGTGCCAGCAGCTTAGTACCCCCTGGCAGGGTAATCAAACAAGAGACCCAGTACTTC
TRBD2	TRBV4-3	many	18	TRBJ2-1	CASSQETSGGYSYNEQFF	TGCGCCAGCAGCCAAGAGACTAGCGGGGGGTACTCTTACAATGAGCAGTTCTTC
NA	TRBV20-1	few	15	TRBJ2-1	CSARDHAGPYNEQFF	TGCAGTGCTAGAGATCATGCGGGGCCCTACAATGAGCAGTTCTTC
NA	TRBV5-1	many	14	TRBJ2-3	CASSFRTETDTQYF	TGCGCCAGCAGCTTTAGGACGGAAACAGATACGCAGTATTTT
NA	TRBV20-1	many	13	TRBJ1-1	CSARGEGNTEAFF	TGCAGTGCTAGAGGAGAAGGGAACACTGAAGCTTTCTTT
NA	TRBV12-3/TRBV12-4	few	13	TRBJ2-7	CASSIEGGEEQYF	TGTGCCAGCAGCATCGAAGGAGGGGAGGAGCAGTACTTC
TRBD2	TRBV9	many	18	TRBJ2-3	CASSPFGGGGARTDTQYF	TGTGCCAGCAGCCCTTTCGGGGGCGGGGGGGCTCGCACAGATACGCAGTATTTT
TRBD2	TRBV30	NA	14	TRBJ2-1	CAWDPKRGGNEQFF	TGTGCCTGGGACCCCAAGCGGGGGGGGAATGAGCAGTTCTTC
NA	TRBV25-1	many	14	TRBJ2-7	CASSLLSGDYEQYF	TGTGCCAGCTCACTACTCTCAGGAGACTACGAGCAGTACTTC
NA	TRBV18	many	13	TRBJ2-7	CASSPPMGYEQYF	TGTGCCAGCTCACCACCGATGGGCTACGAGCAGTACTTC
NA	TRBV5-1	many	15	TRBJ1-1	CASSLSQGWNTEAFF	TGCGCCAGCAGCTTGTCACAGGGCTGGAACACTGAAGCTTTCTTT